The 32 T cell receptor beta chains below were found in one sample sequenced in a study of early T cells in non-severe SARS-CoV-2 infection. From the 5' RACE reads, TCRdb called clonotypes with MiXCR, one entry per CDR3 protein. Among tens of thousands of distinct CDR3 sequences listed, 9% to 13% were seen once. Sequenced: whole blood. All receptors come from an adult who was a healthcare worker with PCR-confirmed SARS-CoV-2 infection or an uninfected control (not recorded which).

This clonotype was picked up a small number of times. The genes are TRBV12-3 or TRBV12-4 and TRBJ1-2, with TRBD1 identical over 9 bases. The CDR3 has 13 amino acids. V lost 6 bases, J lost 8 bases, and 7 bases stayed unmatched. CDR3 in DNA: TGTGCCAGCAGGACCACAGGGGGCTACGGCTACACCTTC. This encodes CASRTTGGYGYTF.

This clonotype has a count of ten or more. The chain combines TRBV4-1 with TRBJ1-1; TRBD1 is a possible D gene (6 bases). V was clipped by 2 bases and J by 7 bases, with 14 bases between them. Germline CDR1 MGHRA, CDR2 YSYEKL. The CDR3 is 14 residues long. CDR3 in DNA: TGCGCCAGCAGCCAACGAATTGGGGGCGGTGAAGCTTTCTTT. Its protein is CASSQRIGGGEAFF.

Written as DNA, the CDR3 is TGTGCCACCAGCAGAGGAGGGACCGGGGAGCTGTTTTTT. Amino acid sequence: CATSRGGTGELFF. The genes are TRBV15 and TRBJ2-2; TRBD2 is a possible D gene (5 bases). Germline V gene sequence: CDR1 LNHNV, CDR2 YYDKDF (reference sequence). The CDR3 covers 13 residues. Deletions cut 1 base from V and 5 bases from J, with 5 bases between.

This clonotype has at least ten counts. V and J are TRBV5-4 and TRBJ2-1, with D tentatively TRBD2 (5 bases). This CDR3 has 16 residues. Trimming cost V 1 base and J 6 bases, with 17 bases left between them. The germline V gene encodes CDR1 SGHNT and CDR2 YYREEE (reference sequence). The CDR3 region is CASSLSGESLVNEQFF. The CDR3, as DNA: TGTGCCAGCAGCTTGTCCGGGGAATCATTGGTCAATGAGCAGTTCTTC.

This clonotype was counted between two and nine times. The chain combines TRBV5-6 with TRBJ2-3; no reliable D call. The CDR3 sequence is 14 residues long. V shed 2 bases and J shed 8 bases, with 15 bases lying between them. CDR1 is SGHDT and CDR2 is YYEEEE in the germline V gene. This CDR3 reads CASSLGDPSVTQYF. CDR3 DNA: TGTGCCAGCAGCTTAGGTGACCCGTCTGTTACGCAGTATTTT.

This clonotype was found many times. This chain connects TRBV27 to TRBJ1-6; D gene uncertain. Germline V gene lookup returns CDR1 MNHEY and CDR2 SMNVEV (reference sequence). The CDR3 contains 15 residues. The germline V and J ends were trimmed by 4 bases and 4 bases, with 11 bases remaining between them. The CDR3 DNA is TGTGCCAGCAGTTCGGGCGCGGGTTATAATTCACCCCTCCACTTT. This translates into CASSSGAGYNSPLHF.

This clonotype was recorded at least ten times. Written as DNA, the CDR3 is TGTGCTAGTGTTGGGGACAGGGATGTAAGAGAGACCCAGTACTTC. The encoded protein is CASVGDRDVRETQYF. The gene calls are TRBV12-5 and TRBJ2-5; 9 nucleotides agree with TRBD1. CDR3 length equals 15 residues. CDR1 and CDR2 (germline): LGHNT, FRNRAP. With 7 bases clipped from V and 4 bases from J, the junction kept 10 bases outside the gene matches.

The chain joins TRBV6-6 to TRBJ2-3; tentative D call: TRBD2 (6 bases). Germline V gives CDR1 MNHNY, CDR2 SVGAGI (reference sequence). CDR3 length: 19 amino acids. Trimming pared 2 bases from V and 5 bases from J, leaving 26 bases between. Written as DNA, the CDR3 is TGTGCCAGCAGTTACCCCCGGACCGGGACTGGAGCCTTGGAAGATACGCAGTATTTT. It is translated as CASSYPRTGTGALEDTQYF.

This clonotype was counted a few times. The rearrangement uses TRBV7-3 and TRBJ2-3; 7 nucleotides line up with TRBD1. The germline V gene has CDR1 SGHTA and CDR2 FQGTGA. J gave up 2 bases and V 4 bases, and 6 bases lay outside the gene matches. This CDR3 region has 15 residues. CDR3 nucleotide sequence: TGTGCCAGCAGCTCCCAGGGACAGTACACAGATACGCAGTATTTT. Translation gives CASSSQGQYTDTQYF.

In this sample, this clonotype turned up many times. Written as DNA, the CDR3 is TGTGCCAGCTCACCACTTCCGGGAACTGAAGCTTTCTTT. It encodes CASSPLPGTEAFF. V and J are TRBV18 and TRBJ1-1; no definite D call. Trimming took off 1 base at V and 5 bases at J, with 8 bases between the two ends. This CDR3 is built from 13 residues. The V gene's germline CDR1 is KGHSH and CDR2 LQKENI.

This clonotype has ten or more counts. The CDR3 nucleotides are TGTGCCAGCAGCTGGCCGGAAGGAGATTTAGCCAAAAACATTCAGTACTTC. This encodes CASSWPEGDLAKNIQYF. This chain links TRBV2 with TRBJ2-4; D uncertain. In germline, CDR1 is SNHLY, CDR2 FYNNEI. This CDR3 has 17 amino acids. The ends were cut back, 6 bases at V and 0 bases at J, with 18 bases in the middle.

Many counts were recorded for this clonotype. The chain has TRBV18 and TRBJ2-5, with D hard to call. From germline, CDR1 is KGHSH and CDR2 LQKENI. The CDR3 length is 14 residues. V shed 0 bases and J shed 3 bases, with 8 bases lying between them. The CDR3 spells CASSPPEVEETQYF. CDR3 nucleotide sequence: TGTGCCAGCTCACCACCCGAAGTGGAAGAGACCCAGTACTTC.

This clonotype was detected ten times or more. The CDR3 DNA sequence: TGCAGCGTTGGGGGAGACTCCTACGAGCAGTACTTC. It encodes CSVGGDSYEQYF. The chain carries TRBV29-1 and TRBJ2-7, with TRBD2 as a possible D gene (5 bases). The V gene lost 4 bases and the J gene lost 0 bases, with 7 bases spanning the gap. The CDR3 length is 12 residues. Germline V gene data show CDR1 as SQVTM and CDR2 as ANQGSEA.

V is TRBV20-1 and J is TRBJ2-3; no firm D call. The V gene lost 6 bases and the J gene lost 1 base, with 8 bases spanning the gap. CDR3 size: 12 residues. Germline lookup yields CDR1 DFQATT and CDR2 SNEGSKA (reference sequence). CDR3 sequence reads: CSATPGTDTQYF. In DNA, the CDR3 is TGCAGTGCCACCCCTGGCACAGATACGCAGTATTTT.

In its sample, this clonotype was seen many times. This sequence joins TRBV9 and TRBJ2-7; D is undetermined. V lost 0 bases, J lost 5 bases, and 12 bases lay in between. Germline lookup yields CDR1 SGDLS and CDR2 YYNGEE. CDR3 length equals 14 residues. CDR3 in DNA: TGTGCCAGCAGCGTAGGGCAGGCAAGGAACGAGCAGTACTTC. Translated, it gives CASSVGQARNEQYF.

The genes are TRBV5-4 and TRBJ2-1, with TRBD2 identical over 11 bases. This CDR3 has 14 residues. The germline gives CDR1 SGHNT, CDR2 YYREEE (reference sequence). V lost 0 bases and J lost 10; bases outside the gene matches: 3. The DNA of the CDR3 is TGTGCCAGCAGCTTGGTAGCGGGGGGGAGCGAGCAGTTCTTC. This codes for CASSLVAGGSEQFF.

The sample holds a few counts of this clonotype. This chain joins TRBV27 and TRBJ2-2; 10 bases align to TRBD1. CDR1 and CDR2 from the germline V gene are MNHEY and SMNVEV (reference sequence). Trimming at V came to 5 bases and at J to 1 base, leaving 4 bases not matched to a gene. The CDR3 runs 16 residues. The CDR3 protein is CASSGWDRGNTGELFF. The CDR3 DNA follows: TGTGCCAGCAGTGGATGGGACAGGGGGAACACCGGGGAGCTGTTTTTT.

This clonotype was seen many times. This chain joins TRBV20-1 and TRBJ2-3; TRBD2 aligns across 11 bases. The CDR3 extends over 17 amino acids. V shed 0 bases, J shed 3 bases, and the junction held 8 bases outside the gene matches. Germline V gene data show CDR1 as DFQATT and CDR2 as SNEGSKA (reference sequence). CDR3 protein: CSARDTASGRSTDTQYF. The CDR3 nucleotides read TGCAGTGCTAGAGATACGGCTAGCGGGAGGTCGACAGATACGCAGTATTTT.

This clonotype has a count of ten or more. The CDR3 DNA reads TGCAGCGTTGACGGGGGCAGTGACGAGCAGTACTTC. It codes for CSVDGGSDEQYF. This chain links TRBV29-1 with TRBJ2-7; D might be TRBD1 or TRBD2, each matching 6 bases. CDR1 is SQVTM and CDR2 is ANQGSEA in the germline V gene. The V and J ends lost 3 bases and 5 bases respectively, with 11 bases between them. The CDR3 consists of 12 residues.

CDR3 nucleotide sequence: TGCAGCATCCCAAGGGAGGGGACCTACGAGCAGTACTTC. This sequence encodes CSIPREGTYEQYF. The chain combines TRBV29-1 with TRBJ2-7, with 7 bases matching TRBD2. The ends lost 8 bases at V and 2 bases at J; junction bases unmatched: 9. Germline V gene lookup returns CDR1 SQVTM and CDR2 ANQGSEA. The CDR3 has 13 amino acids.

This clonotype was seen more than once but under ten times. The V call is TRBV9, the J call TRBJ2-5; no clear D gene. Germline loops: CDR1 SGDLS, CDR2 YYNGEE. The germline V and J ends were trimmed by 0 bases and 5 bases, with 8 bases remaining between them. The CDR3 is made up of 13 amino acids. The CDR3 sequence: CASSVVETETQYF. Written as DNA, the CDR3 is TGTGCCAGCAGCGTAGTAGAGACGGAGACCCAGTACTTC. The entire variable domain, with the rest obtained from reference TRBV9 and TRBJ2-5, is as follows: DSGVTQTPKHLITATGQRVTLRCSPRSGDLSVYWYQQSLDQGLQFLIQYYNGEERAKGNILERFSAQQFPDLHSELNLSSLELGDSALYFCASSVVETETQYFGPGTRLLVL.

V gene TRBV12-3 or TRBV12-4 combines with J gene TRBJ1-1; no reliable D call. Between the trimmed V and J ends, which lost 1 base and 11 bases, there was a span of 17 bases. The length of the CDR3 is 14 residues. This chain's CDR3 is CASSLGALFMTAFF. The DNA for the CDR3 is TGTGCCAGCAGTTTAGGGGCCTTATTTATGACGGCTTTCTTT.

This clonotype was recorded many times. This chain links TRBV7-6 with TRBJ2-5; possible D gene TRBD2, 5 bases. This CDR3 has 18 residues. The V end lost 5 bases, the J end lost 1 base, and 23 bases lay between the germline ends. Germline V gene data show CDR1 as SGHVS and CDR2 as FNYEAQ. The CDR3 loop reads CASSRDWGVGKAQETQYF. The CDR3, as DNA: TGTGCCAGCAGCCGCGACTGGGGAGTTGGGAAAGCCCAAGAGACCCAGTACTTC.

This clonotype showed up just once. The V and J genes are TRBV5-1 and TRBJ2-7; D is possibly TRBD2 (5 bases). V was pared by 0 bases and J by 3 bases, with 10 bases between. The CDR3 sequence is 14 residues long. Looked up from germline, CDR1 is SGHRS and CDR2 is YFSETQ. The CDR3 protein is CASSLEQRYYEQYF. CDR3 DNA: TGCGCCAGCAGCTTGGAACAGCGGTACTACGAGCAGTACTTC.

At least ten counts were recorded for this clonotype. The rearrangement links TRBV6-5 to TRBJ1-6, with a weak D call TRBD1 (5 bases). In germline, CDR1 is MNHEY, CDR2 SVGAGI. V was cut by 6 bases and J by 7 bases, with 10 bases left in between. The CDR3 contains 13 residues. CDR3 region: CASRRDVNSPLHF. CDR3 DNA sequence: TGTGCCAGCAGAAGGGACGTAAATTCACCCCTCCACTTT.

This clonotype has only a few counts. V gene TRBV20-1 combines with J gene TRBJ2-1; the match to TRBD2 covers 8 bases. V was clipped by 0 bases and J by 8 bases; unmatched bases: 12. The V gene's germline CDR1 is DFQATT and CDR2 SNEGSKA (reference sequence). The CDR3 spans 16 residues. CDR3: CSARDHLLAGLYEQFF. In DNA form, the CDR3 reads TGCAGTGCTAGAGATCACCTGCTAGCGGGTTTGTATGAGCAGTTCTTC.

V gene TRBV29-1 combines with J gene TRBJ1-2; TRBD1 matches at 12 bases. The V gene end was trimmed by 4 bases and the J gene end by 4 bases; junction bases not matched to a gene: 4. The CDR3 loop spans 14 amino acids. Germline CDR1 reads SQVTM; CDR2 reads ANQGSEA. The CDR3 region is CSVGDRGLVYGYTF. The CDR3 DNA reads as TGCAGCGTTGGGGACAGGGGGCTTGTCTATGGCTACACCTTC.

This clonotype was observed at least ten times. The rearrangement links TRBV19 to TRBJ2-7, with TRBD2 identical over 10 bases. This CDR3 comprises 16 residues. Germline CDR1 reads LNHDA; CDR2 reads SQIVND (reference sequence). Trimming cost V 3 bases and J 4 bases; bases outside gene matches: 9. Here the CDR3 DNA reads TGTGCCAGTAGTATCACGCTAGCGGGAGATTTTTACGAGCAGTACTTC. Translating gives CASSITLAGDFYEQYF.

The chain is built from TRBV5-1 and TRBJ2-7, with TRBD2 as a possible D gene (6 bases). Germline V gene lookup returns CDR1 SGHRS and CDR2 YFSETQ. Trimming cost V 3 bases and J 0 bases, with 13 bases left between them. The CDR3 length is 15 residues. The chain's CDR3 is CASSSKAGTSYEQYF. The DNA for the CDR3 is TGCGCCAGCAGCTCGAAAGCGGGCACCTCCTACGAGCAGTACTTC.

J is TRBJ2-7 and V is TRBV18, with D hard to call. Germline values: CDR1 KGHSH, CDR2 LQKENI. This CDR3 is 14 amino acids long. V lost 8 bases and J 0 bases, leaving 14 bases between the germline ends. CDR3 sequence reads: CASPGSVISYEQYF. Written as DNA, the CDR3 is TGTGCCAGCCCCGGGTCGGTGATCTCCTACGAGCAGTACTTC. The full variable domain, in which reference TRBV18 and TRBJ2-7 provide the parts outside the CDR3, is NAGVMQNPRHLVRRRGQEARLRCSPMKGHSHVYWYRQLPEEGLKFMVYLQKENIIDESGMPKERFSAEFPKEGPSILRIQQVVRGDSAAYFCASPGSVISYEQYFGPGTRLTVT.

This clonotype was detected only a few times. The rearrangement links TRBV29-1 to TRBJ1-4, with 7 positions matching TRBD1. CDR1 and CDR2 from the germline V gene are SQVTM and ANQGSEA. The CDR3 is 13 amino acids. V shed 4 bases and J 6 bases; nucleotides not matched to a gene: 5. CDR3 in DNA: TGCAGCGTTGGAGGCAGGGGGGATGAAAAACTGTTTTTT. Residues: CSVGGRGDEKLFF.

This clonotype was observed at least ten times. The genes are TRBV29-1 and TRBJ1-1, with TRBD1 identical over 7 bases. CDR3 length: 12 residues. The V gene end was trimmed by 6 bases and the J gene end by 3 bases; junction bases not matched to a gene: 4. Germline-derived CDR1 and CDR2 are SQVTM and ANQGSEA. CDR3 protein: CSVNRGDTEAFF. In DNA, the CDR3 is TGCAGCGTAAACAGGGGCGACACTGAAGCTTTCTTT.